This TCR beta chain was found in a study of T cells after yellow fever vaccination. A word on this clonotype: Its antigen remains unidentified.

Whole-study results and caveats: Post-booster reappearance was seen for most primary-vaccination clones (around 96% CD4, around 88% CD8).

Generation of TCR cDNA used 5'RACE template switching (which added a universal primer site and UMIs). MiXCR, applied by TCRdb to the 5' RACE reads, yields one record per CDR3 protein. Found here are hundreds of thousands of distinct CDR3 sequences, roughly 14% of them singletons; the top ten hold around an eighth. V lost 4 bases and J lost 1; bases outside the gene matches: 17. The CDR3 has 21 residues. From germline, CDR1 is SGHAT and CDR2 FQDESV (reference sequence). The V call is TRBV11-1, the J call TRBJ2-6; TRBD2 aligns across 9 bases. This specimen consisted of PBMCs, obtained on the day of the yellow fever booster vaccination. This receptor was obtained from a man aged 25 to 40 who received the YFV17D yellow fever vaccine. CDR3 bases: TGTGCCAGCAGCTCGATACCCCGACTAGCGGTACTTGAATCTGGGGCCAACGTCCTGACTTTC. Its translation: CASSSIPRLAVLESGANVLTF.